The 18 T cell receptor beta chains given below trace back to one sample, sequenced in a study of cytomegalovirus exposure and HLA in healthy donors. PCR primers comprised 60 Vbeta and 13 Jbeta primers. Assay: immunoSEQ multiplex PCR; the TCRdb copy retains only in-frame clones and omits some. This table holds some 120,000 clones, approximately 75% found once. The source material was PBMCs. The receptors originated from a woman between 45 and 65 years old in good health and CMV-seronegative.

This clone was detected a few times. The genes are TRBV30 and TRBJ1-6, with D unresolved. Trimming left V 2 bases short and J 8 bases short, with 10 bases between. Per the germline V gene, CDR1 is GTSNPN and CDR2 is SVGIG (reference sequence). The CDR3 contains 13 residues. The CDR3 DNA sequence: TGTGCCTGGAGTCGACGAGGGTATTCACCCCTCCACTTT. Its translation: CAWSRRGYSPLHF.

J is TRBJ1-3 and V is TRBV7-8, with a tentative D call TRBD1 (6 bases). V lost 7 bases and J 3 bases, leaving 16 bases between the germline ends. CDR1 SGHVS and CDR2 FQNEAQ come from the germline V gene. The CDR3 runs to 15 residues. Written as DNA, the CDR3 is TGTGCCAGCAACCGAAGAGGGGGTGGTGGAAACACCATATATTTT. The encoded protein is CASNRRGGGGNTIYF.

This clone was seen more than once but under ten times. The chain recombines TRBV5-1 with TRBJ2-2; a weak D match, TRBD1 (6 bases). The CDR3 has 14 residues. The ends were cut back, 3 bases at V and 1 base at J, with 7 bases in the middle. The germline V gene has CDR1 SGHRS and CDR2 YFSETQ. DNA for the CDR3: TGCGCCAGCAGCTCACAGGGGAACACCGGGGAGCTGTTTTTT. The encoded protein is CASSSQGNTGELFF. The variable domain in full, completed from reference TRBV5-1 and TRBJ2-2, reads KAGVTQTPRYLIKTRGQQVTLSCSPISGHRSVSWYQQTPGQGLQFLFEYFSETQRNKGNFPGRFSGRQFSNSRSEMNVSTLELGDSALYLCASSSQGNTGELFFGEGSRLTVL.

The genes are TRBV9 and TRBJ2-2, with TRBD2 identical over 7 bases. Germline-derived CDR1 and CDR2 are SGDLS and YYNGEE. Trimming took 0 bases from V and 1 from J; bases not matched to a gene: 0. The CDR3 consists of 15 residues. CDR3 protein: CASSVGGGNTGELFF. As DNA, the CDR3 is TGTGCCAGCAGCGTAGGCGGGGGGAACACCGGGGAGCTGTTTTTT.

This clone was detected many times. The V and J genes are TRBV4-2 and TRBJ2-5; D is ambiguous. V was shortened by 4 bases and J by 7 bases, with 10 bases between the two germline ends. This CDR3 is built from 12 residues. Germline V gene lookup returns CDR1 LGHNA and CDR2 YNFKEQ. The CDR3 here is CASSPVPGTQYF. CDR3 sequence (DNA): TGTGCCAGCAGCCCAGTACCAGGGACCCAGTACTTC.

This sequence joins TRBV28 and TRBJ2-7, with 8 nucleotides matching TRBD1. Germline V gene data show CDR1 as MDHEN and CDR2 as SYDVKM. V was pared by 2 bases and J by 2 bases, with 5 bases of the junction left unmatched. The CDR3 runs 15 residues. The CDR3 nucleotides are TGTGCCAGCAGTTTAGGGGACAGGTCGACCTACGAGCAGTACTTC. The encoded protein is CASSLGDRSTYEQYF.

J is TRBJ2-7 and V is TRBV9; TRBD2 aligns across 14 bases. This CDR3 spans 14 amino acids. V lost 0 bases to trimming and J lost 7 bases; unmatched junction nucleotides: 0. CDR1 and CDR2 (germline): SGDLS, YYNGEE. The CDR3 here is CASSVGTSGREQYF. For the CDR3, the DNA is TGTGCCAGCAGCGTAGGGACTAGCGGGAGGGAGCAGTACTTC.

The chain has TRBV7-2 and TRBJ2-1; 7 bases agree with TRBD2. Germline assignment: CDR1 SGHTA and CDR2 FQGNSA. The junction had 5 bases not matched to a gene; V was cut back by 5 bases and J by 7 bases. The CDR3 sequence is 13 residues long. For the CDR3, the DNA is TGTGCCAGCAGCATTCCGCGGGGGAATGAGCAGTTCTTC. Translated, it gives CASSIPRGNEQFF.

This chain links TRBV5-1 with TRBJ1-1; D uncertain. CDR1 SGHRS and CDR2 YFSETQ come from the germline V gene. The CDR3 runs 13 residues. V lost 0 bases and J lost 2, with 5 bases in between. The CDR3 DNA sequence: TGCGCCAGCAGCTTGGAACAAAACACTGAAGCTTTCTTT. It codes for CASSLEQNTEAFF. Filled out from reference TRBV5-1 and TRBJ1-1, the complete variable domain reads KAGVTQTPRYLIKTRGQQVTLSCSPISGHRSVSWYQQTPGQGLQFLFEYFSETQRNKGNFPGRFSGRQFSNSRSEMNVSTLELGDSALYLCASSLEQNTEAFFGQGTRLTVV.

In nucleotides, the CDR3 is TGCAGCGTTGCCCCGGGGGTGATAGCGGGAGTCAGTGAGCAGTTCTTC. Its translation: CSVAPGVIAGVSEQFF. The V gene is TRBV29-1, the J gene TRBJ2-1; 9 bases are a match to TRBD2. The CDR3 covers 16 residues. Looked up from germline, CDR1 is SQVTM and CDR2 is ANQGSEA. V shed 4 bases and J 9 bases; nucleotides not matched to a gene: 16.

The genes are TRBV11-2 and TRBJ2-1, with 15 positions matching TRBD2. CDR1 and CDR2 from the germline V gene are SGHAT and FQNNGV. The length of the CDR3 is 18 residues. The V gene end was trimmed by 5 bases and the J gene end by 6 bases; junction bases not matched to a gene: 11. The CDR3 sequence: CASSAGLAGGGGPNEQFF. Written as DNA, the CDR3 is TGTGCCAGCAGCGCGGGACTAGCGGGAGGCGGGGGGCCCAATGAGCAGTTCTTC.

In its sample, this clone was seen once. The J gene is TRBJ1-1, the V gene TRBV5-1; D remains ambiguous. The CDR3 sequence is 16 residues long. From germline, CDR1 is SGHRS and CDR2 YFSETQ. Trimming removed 0 bases from V and 4 bases from J, with 16 bases in between. In DNA, the CDR3 is TGCGCCAGCAGCTTGGCCGGTGGGTCAGCGACCACTGAAGCTTTCTTT. This sequence encodes CASSLAGGSATTEAFF.

This chain links TRBV4-3 with TRBJ2-1; 8 bases are a match to TRBD1. J was trimmed by 10 bases and V by 1 base; bases with no gene match: 18. From germline, CDR1 is LGHNA and CDR2 YSLEER. CDR3 length equals 18 residues. The CDR3 reads CASSQGFPGQDTQPEQFF. CDR3 DNA sequence: TGCGCCAGCAGCCAAGGCTTCCCGGGACAGGATACCCAGCCCGAGCAGTTCTTC.

This rearrangement joins TRBV5-4 to TRBJ2-5; TRBD1 is a possible D gene (6 bases). The end of the DNA fits TRBJ2-7 better, so the J call may be wrong. Germline values: CDR1 SGHNT, CDR2 YYREEE (reference sequence). The CDR3 is 14 amino acids. The CDR3 bases are TGTGCCAGCAGCCCCGCTAACAGGGACTACGAGCAGTACTTC. Translation: CASSPANRDYEQYF.

The chain employs TRBV9 and TRBJ2-7, with 8 bases identical to TRBD1. The V segment lost 4 bases and the J segment 7 bases; nucleotides outside the gene matches: 13. Germline V gene sequence: CDR1 SGDLS, CDR2 YYNGEE. The CDR3 spans 15 residues. The CDR3: CASSPTDQGAREQYF. In DNA form, the CDR3 reads TGTGCCAGCAGCCCAACAGACCAGGGGGCGCGTGAGCAGTACTTC. The full variable domain, completed using reference TRBV9 and TRBJ2-7, is DSGVTQTPKHLITATGQRVTLRCSPRSGDLSVYWYQQSLDQGLQFLIQYYNGEERAKGNILERFSAQQFPDLHSELNLSSLELGDSALYFCASSPTDQGAREQYFGPGTRLTVT.

About this clone: Within the sample, other DNA sequences also encode this same CDR3. The CDR3 loop reads CASSLTGNSPLHF. CDR3 sequence (DNA): TGTGCCAGCAGCTTAACCGGGAATTCACCCCTCCACTTT. V usage is TRBV7-2 and J usage is TRBJ1-6; D gene ambiguous. CDR3 length: 13 amino acids. CDR1 SGHTA and CDR2 FQGNSA come from the germline V gene. V dropped 2 bases and J dropped 7 bases, with 6 bases sitting between them. Full variable domain (outside the CDR3, taken from reference TRBV7-2 and TRBJ1-6): GAGVSQSPSNKVTEKGKDVELRCDPISGHTALYWYRQSLGQGLEFLIYFQGNSAPDKSGLPSDRFSAERTGGSVSTLTIQRTQQEDSAVYLCASSLTGNSPLHFGNGTRLTVT.

The rearrangement joins TRBV27 to TRBJ2-1; TRBD2 aligns across 13 bases. The CDR3 has 21 amino acids. CDR1 is MNHEY and CDR2 is SMNVEV in the germline V gene (reference sequence). The trim removed 2 bases at V and 8 bases at J, leaving 21 bases unmatched. The CDR3 DNA follows: TGTGCCAGCAGTTTACCCAGATGGACTAGCGGGGGAGGGGTGACCGACTATGAGCAGTTCTTC. Encoded protein: CASSLPRWTSGGGVTDYEQFF.

The rearrangement links TRBV29-1 to TRBJ2-2; 9 bases map to TRBD1. V shed 6 bases and J 6 bases; nucleotides not matched to a gene: 8. This CDR3 comprises 14 residues. Germline-derived CDR1 and CDR2 are SQVTM and ANQGSEA. CDR3: CSVAGTGPAGELFF. CDR3 sequence (DNA): TGCAGCGTGGCCGGGACAGGGCCGGCCGGGGAGCTGTTTTTT.